These 4 T cell receptor beta chains were sequenced from one sample in a study of low-dose radiotherapy and immunotherapy resistance in tumors. Both TCRalpha and TCRbeta chains were reverse transcribed with V-gene-specific primers. Amplification, which lasted 20 to 25 PCR cycles, used a constant-region primer and V-primer adapter to amplify TCRs. One entry per CDR3 protein results from TCRdb running MiXCR on the reads. Of tens of thousands of distinct CDR3 sequences in the sample, more than 8% were seen once. Time point noted: before trial treatment. The sequenced sample was PBMCs, obtained before treatment. All receptors come from a male donor with prostate cancer.

This clonotype has only a few counts. J is TRBJ2-3 and V is TRBV4-2; D unresolved. The CDR3 is made up of 16 amino acids. Germline-derived CDR1 and CDR2 are LGHNA and YNFKEQ. V lost 0 bases and J lost 4, with 14 bases in between. CDR3: CASSQDFSVFSDTQYF. The CDR3 region has the DNA TGTGCCAGCAGCCAAGATTTCAGCGTTTTCTCAGATACGCAGTATTTT.

The sample holds many counts of this clonotype. This chain joins TRBV28 and TRBJ2-3; D may be TRBD2 (5 bases). The CDR3 totals 12 residues. Germline V lookup: CDR1 MDHEN, CDR2 SYDVKM. V dropped 6 bases and J dropped 6 bases, with 10 bases sitting between them. The CDR3: CASRSRGDTQYF. The CDR3, as DNA: TGTGCCAGCAGGTCCCGAGGGGATACGCAGTATTTT.

This clonotype was seen many times. V gene TRBV7-3 combines with J gene TRBJ2-1, with D perhaps TRBD1 (6 bases). The germline gives CDR1 SGHTA, CDR2 FQGTGA. This CDR3 comprises 15 residues. V was shortened by 5 bases and J by 5 bases, with 16 bases between the two germline ends. The CDR3 DNA reads TGTGCCAGCAGCACCCAACCGGGACAACACAATGAGCAGTTCTTC. It is translated as CASSTQPGQHNEQFF.

Ten or more counts support this clonotype. This rearrangement joins TRBV7-2 to TRBJ2-5, with TRBD1 matching over 8 bases. Germline V CDR1 and CDR2: SGHTA, FQGNSA. V lost 4 bases, J lost 5 bases, and 3 bases stayed unmatched. The CDR3 totals 13 residues. CDR3 region: CASSSQGDETQYF. Here the CDR3 DNA reads TGTGCCAGCAGCTCACAGGGGGATGAGACCCAGTACTTC. The whole variable domain, remainder taken from reference TRBV7-2 and TRBJ2-5, is GAGVSQSPSNKVTEKGKDVELRCDPISGHTALYWYRQSLGQGLEFLIYFQGNSAPDKSGLPSDRFSAERTGGSVSTLTIQRTQQEDSAVYLCASSSQGDETQYFGPGTRLLVL.